This is a list of T cell receptor beta chains from one sample in a study of cytomegalovirus exposure and HLA in healthy donors. The protocol was immunoSEQ multiplex PCR, while the TCRdb copy is restricted to in-frame clones and leaves out a portion. The sample lists more than 140,000 clones; 50% to 75% were seen once. Sequencing was done on a sample of PBMCs. The receptors originated from a woman aged 25 to 45 in good health and CMV-seropositive. CDR3s include the opening cysteine and the closing phenylalanine or tryptophan. D genes are given only for firm matches. A clone size is listed for some rows: how often the clone was seen (once, few, many), or a class if it is expanded.

j_call d_call clone_size v_call cdr3_nt cdr3_aa
TRBJ1-2 TRBD1 . TRBV10-3 TGTGCCATCAGTGAGGCCCCCCGCGGGGACAGGGCCTATGGCTACACCTTC CAISEAPRGDRAYGYTF
TRBJ1-1 TRBD1 . TRBV5-4 TGTGCCAGCAGCTCTCGGGACAGTGAAGCTTTCTTT CASSSRDSEAFF
TRBJ2-3 . . TRBV5-1 TGCGCCAGCAGCTTTCAGCAGGGGAGAGGGGATACGCAGTATTTT CASSFQQGRGDTQYF
TRBJ1-2 TRBD1 . TRBV5-6 TGTGCCAGCAGCCGCGGGACAGCATCCTATGGCTACACCTTC CASSRGTASYGYTF
TRBJ1-2 . few TRBV15 TGTGCCACCAGCAGAGAAGGGCAGGGTTGGTTTGGCTACACCTTC CATSREGQGWFGYTF
TRBJ1-1 . . TRBV10-1 TGCGCCAGCAGTCCCGGCGGGAGGGAAGCTTTCTTT CASSPGGREAFF
TRBJ1-6 . . TRBV2 TGTGCCAGCAGTGAAGTTGTCACAGCCAATTCACCCCTCCACTTT CASSEVVTANSPLHF
TRBJ1-3 . few TRBV18 TGTGCCAGCTCACCTCCGAGCGGGGGAATTTGGAACACCATATATTTT CASSPPSGGIWNTIYF
TRBJ2-7 . . TRBV4-2 TGTGCCAGCAGCCAAGATCATAGGGGCTACGAGCAGTACTTC CASSQDHRGYEQYF
TRBJ2-1 TRBD1 . TRBV2 TGTGCCAGCAGTGGACCGGGACAGTACAATGAGCAGTTCTTC CASSGPGQYNEQFF
TRBJ1-2 TRBD1 once TRBV4-1 TGCGCCAGCAAGTCTAAGTTAGGGACAGGGGACGGCTACACCTTC CASKSKLGTGDGYTF
TRBJ2-7 . once TRBV11-2 TGTGCATCGGGGAGCTCCTACGAGCAGTACTTC CASGSSYEQYF
TRBJ2-5 . few TRBV5-1 TGCGCCAGCAGCTGGCAGGGCCAAGAGACCCAGTACTTC CASSWQGQETQYF
TRBJ1-1 TRBD1 few TRBV7-7 TGTGCCGTGGCAGGGGGCTTTGGGAACACTGAAGCTTTCTTT CAVAGGFGNTEAFF
TRBJ1-5 . . TRBV6-5 TGTGCCAGCAGAAACAGGGTTGGGGCTAATCAGCCCCAGCATTTT CASRNRVGANQPQHF
TRBJ2-7 . . TRBV2 TGTGCCAGCAGTGAATGGGGGCGGTTGCACGAGCAGTACTTC CASSEWGRLHEQYF
TRBJ2-1 TRBD1 . TRBV7-3 TGTGCCAGCAGCTCCCCTCAGGGGGATGAGCAGTTCTTC CASSSPQGDEQFF
TRBJ1-4 TRBD1 many TRBV7-8 TGTGCCAGCAGCCGGGACAGAAAACTGTTTTTT CASSRDRKLFF
TRBJ2-7 . few TRBV9 TGTGCCAGCAGCCCAGGGACACTCTACGAGCAGTACTTC CASSPGTLYEQYF
TRBJ1-2 TRBD1 . TRBV6-1 TGTGCCAGCAGAGGACAGGGGGCGCGAGGCTATGGCTACACCTTC CASRGQGARGYGYTF
TRBJ2-7 . . TRBV29-1 TGCAGCGTGAGACCGGCGGGATACGAGCAGTACTTC CSVRPAGYEQYF
TRBJ1-2 TRBD1 . TRBV15 TGTGCCACCAGCAGAGGAGGACAGGGGGCTGGTGGCTACACCTTC CATSRGGQGAGGYTF
TRBJ2-3 TRBD2 . TRBV7-9 TGTGCCAGCAGCTTAGGGCGGGGGGGCACAGATACGCAGTATTTT CASSLGRGGTDTQYF
TRBJ1-2 TRBD1 . TRBV5-1 TGCGCCAGCAGCCTTCAGGGACAGGGGGGCTACACCTTC CASSLQGQGGYTF
TRBJ1-1 TRBD1 . TRBV29-1 TGCAGCGTTGGTCCACAGGGGACTTATAACACTGAAGCTTTCTTT CSVGPQGTYNTEAFF
TRBJ1-6 . few TRBV5-1 TGCGCCAGCAGCTTGGGGGAGAATAATTCACCCCTCCACTTT CASSLGENNSPLHF
TRBJ1-2 TRBD1 . TRBV4-1 TGCGCCAGCAGCCCGGGACAGGGTATTCGTGGCTACACCTTC CASSPGQGIRGYTF
TRBJ2-5 TRBD2 few TRBV11-1 TGTGCCAGCAGCTTATCTAGCGGGGAGACCCAGTACTTC CASSLSSGETQYF
TRBJ1-1 . . TRBV9 TGTGCCAGCAGCGTGGGACTTTGGAACACTGAAGCTTTCTTT CASSVGLWNTEAFF
TRBJ1-2 . . TRBV9 TGTGCCAGCAGCCCCCTGGGCGCCTATGGCTACACCTTC CASSPLGAYGYTF
TRBJ1-5 TRBD1 . TRBV11-2 TGTGCCAGCAGCTTAGGTTATGGGACAGGTCAGCCCCAGCATTTT CASSLGYGTGQPQHF
TRBJ2-7 TRBD2 once TRBV6-1 TGTGCCAGCACAAGGGAGGGGTCTTTCTACGAGCAGTACTTC CASTREGSFYEQYF
TRBJ1-1 TRBD1 . TRBV7-2 TGTGCCAGCAGCAGGGACAGGTTGAACACTGAAGCTTTCTTT CASSRDRLNTEAFF
TRBJ2-3 TRBD1 few TRBV28 TGTGCCAGCAGCCGACAGGGAAGCACAGATACGCAGTATTTT CASSRQGSTDTQYF
TRBJ1-5 . . TRBV7-9 TGTGCCAGCAGCCGCGAGGGTAGCGATCAGCCCCAGCATTTT CASSREGSDQPQHF
TRBJ2-3 TRBD2 . TRBV4-2 TGTGCCAGCAGCCAAGGTACAGGTAGCGGGGGGGCAGGCCACACAGATACGCAGTATTTT CASSQGTGSGGAGHTDTQYF
TRBJ2-7 . . TRBV7-2 TGTGCCAGCAGCTTGACTAGCTCCTACGAGCAGTACTTC CASSLTSSYEQYF
TRBJ2-1 . few TRBV10-3 TGTGCCATCAGTGAGTCGGAGGGGCTTGAGCAGTTCTTC CAISESEGLEQFF
TRBJ1-2 . few TRBV4-1 TGCGCCAGCAGCCCCGAGACCGGAGACAGGTATGGCTACACCTTC CASSPETGDRYGYTF
TRBJ2-1 . . TRBV2 TGTGCCAGCAGGGGGGACCTTGGACAGCTCTACAATGAGCAGTTCTTC CASRGDLGQLYNEQFF
TRBJ2-3 TRBD2 . TRBV6-1 TGTGCCAACAAGCGGGAGGCCACAGATACGCAGTATTTT CANKREATDTQYF
TRBJ1-4 TRBD1 once TRBV5-1 TGCGCCAGCAGGCCGGGACAGTCTAATGAAAAACTGTTTTTT CASRPGQSNEKLFF
TRBJ1-1 . . TRBV27 TGTGCCAGCAGGGGGAGGGGACACGAAGCTTTCTTT CASRGRGHEAFF
TRBJ1-2 TRBD1 . TRBV5-1 TGCGCCAGCAGCTTGGATGGGGGACAGGGCTATGGCTACACCTTC CASSLDGGQGYGYTF
TRBJ2-5 . few TRBV9 TGTGCCAGCAGCACTTCACCGGTAGCCTCAGAGACCCAGTACTTC CASSTSPVASETQYF
TRBJ1-5 . . TRBV19 TGTGCCAGTAGTATAGGGGCAGGGTATCAGCCCCAGCATTTT CASSIGAGYQPQHF
TRBJ2-3 TRBD2 . TRBV6-5 TGTGCCAGCAGACCGGGACTAGCACCAGATACGCAGTATTTT CASRPGLAPDTQYF
TRBJ2-1 TRBD1 . TRBV11-3 TGTGCCAGCAGCGACCGGGACAGCCCTTACAATGAGCAGTTCTTC CASSDRDSPYNEQFF
TRBJ2-1 . . TRBV9 TGTGCCAGCAGCAAATCAGGAGAAAGCGGCAATGAGCAGTTCTTC CASSKSGESGNEQFF
TRBJ2-7 TRBD1 . TRBV6-1 TGTGCCAGCAGCTTCCGGGACAGTTCCTACGAGCAGTACTTC CASSFRDSSYEQYF